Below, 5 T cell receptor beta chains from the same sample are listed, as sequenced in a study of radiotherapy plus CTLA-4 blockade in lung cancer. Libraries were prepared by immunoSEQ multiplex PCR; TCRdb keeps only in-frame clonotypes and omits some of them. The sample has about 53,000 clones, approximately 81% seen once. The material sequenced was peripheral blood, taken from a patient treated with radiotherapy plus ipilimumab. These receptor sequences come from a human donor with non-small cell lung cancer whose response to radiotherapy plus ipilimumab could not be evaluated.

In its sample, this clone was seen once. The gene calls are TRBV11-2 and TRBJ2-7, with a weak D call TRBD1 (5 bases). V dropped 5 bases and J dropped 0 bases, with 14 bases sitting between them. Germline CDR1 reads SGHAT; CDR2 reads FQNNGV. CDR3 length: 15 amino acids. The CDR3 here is CASSPRVWNSYEQYF. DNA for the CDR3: TGTGCCAGCAGCCCCAGGGTTTGGAACTCCTACGAGCAGTACTTC.

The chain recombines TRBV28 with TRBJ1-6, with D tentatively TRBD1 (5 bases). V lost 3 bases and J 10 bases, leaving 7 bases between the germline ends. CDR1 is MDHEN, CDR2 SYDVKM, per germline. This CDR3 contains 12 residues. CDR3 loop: CASSFRGSPLHF. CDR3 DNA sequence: TGTGCCAGCAGTTTTAGGGGATCACCCCTCCACTTT.

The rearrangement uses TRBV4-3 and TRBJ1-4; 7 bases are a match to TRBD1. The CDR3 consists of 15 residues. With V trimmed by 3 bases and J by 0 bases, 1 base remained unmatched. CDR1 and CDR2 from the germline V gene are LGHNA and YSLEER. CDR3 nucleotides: TGCGCCAGCAGCCAGGGACAGACAACTAATGAAAAACTGTTTTTT. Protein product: CASSQGQTTNEKLFF.

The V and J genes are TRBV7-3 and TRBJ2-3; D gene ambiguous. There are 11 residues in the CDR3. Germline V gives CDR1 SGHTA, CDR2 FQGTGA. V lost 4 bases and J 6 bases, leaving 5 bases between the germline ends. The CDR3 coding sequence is TGTGCCAGCAGCTCTGCGGATACGCAGTATTTT. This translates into CASSSADTQYF.

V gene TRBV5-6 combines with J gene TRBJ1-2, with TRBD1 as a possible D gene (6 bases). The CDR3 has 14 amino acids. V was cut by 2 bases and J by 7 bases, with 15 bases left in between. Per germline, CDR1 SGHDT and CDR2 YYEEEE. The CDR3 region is CASSFLQGDGGYTF. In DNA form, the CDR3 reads TGTGCCAGCAGCTTCCTACAGGGAGATGGTGGCTACACCTTC.